This T cell receptor (beta chain) came from a study of blood T cell repertoires in COVID-19. For the study at large: Sample material is recorded as cDNA or gDNA derived from T cells, B-cell-depleted T cells, or PBMCs.

Profiling relied on immunoSEQ multiplex PCR, and the TCRdb table lists in-frame clones only, not all of them. The sample has over 200,000 clones; roughly 89% are singletons. Deletions cut 0 bases from V and 8 bases from J, with 16 bases between. The CDR3 is 15 amino acids. Germline V gene lookup returns CDR1 LNHDA and CDR2 SQIVND (reference sequence). Recruitment covered over 20 US areas and drew participants whose ages spanned about 18 to 95 years. Which cohort a participant joined came from the clinical history participants gave. The table lists this clone with a few counts. The rearrangement uses TRBV19 and TRBJ1-2; D remains ambiguous. The receptor comes from a woman aged 40 to 49 who had recovered from COVID-19. Sequencing was performed on PBMCs or T cells enriched from blood (not recorded which). CDR3 amino acids: CASSIEGTRPSGYTF. The CDR3 coding sequence is TGTGCCAGTAGTATAGAGGGCACAAGGCCCTCCGGCTACACCTTC.